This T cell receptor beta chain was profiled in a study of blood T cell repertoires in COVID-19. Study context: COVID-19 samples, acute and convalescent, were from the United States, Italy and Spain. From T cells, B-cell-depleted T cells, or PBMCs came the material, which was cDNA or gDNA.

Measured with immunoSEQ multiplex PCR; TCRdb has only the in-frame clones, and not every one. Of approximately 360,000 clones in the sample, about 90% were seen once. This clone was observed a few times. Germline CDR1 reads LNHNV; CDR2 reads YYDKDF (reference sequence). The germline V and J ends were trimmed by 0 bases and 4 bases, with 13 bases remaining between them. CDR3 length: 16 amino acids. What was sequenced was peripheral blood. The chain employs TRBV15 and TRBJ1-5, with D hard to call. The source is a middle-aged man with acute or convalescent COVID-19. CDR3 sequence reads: CATSRDVRAGNQPQHF. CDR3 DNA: TGTGCCACCAGCAGAGATGTTAGGGCGGGTAATCAGCCCCAGCATTTT.